Listed below are T cell receptor beta chains from one sample, sequenced in a study of siplizumab effects on memory and regulatory T cells. TCRdb keeps only in-frame clones here, not all; method: immunoSEQ multiplex PCR. The sample has around 100,000 clones; around 92% are singletons. Material: CD4+ T cells sorted from blood. Receptor source: a human donor in good health. Each CDR3 is given with its conserved first and last residue. D genes are given only for firm matches. Only part of the rows carry a size: once, few, many, or a class if the clone is expanded.

clone size,V gene,D gene,J gene,CDR3 DNA,CDR3 protein
-,TRBV7-9,TRBD1,TRBJ1-2,TGTGCCAGCAGCTTAAGGACAGGGGCAAGTGGCTACACCTTC,CASSLRTGASGYTF
-,TRBV7-7,-,TRBJ2-3,TGTGCCAGCAGCTTAGGGGGGGATAGCACAGATACGCAGTATTTT,CASSLGGDSTDTQYF
-,TRBV5-6,TRBD1,TRBJ1-6,TGTGCCAGCAGCTTGGGTAAACAGGGGTCACCCCTCCACTTT,CASSLGKQGSPLHF
-,TRBV5-4,-,TRBJ2-3,TGTGCCAGCAGCTTTGGGAGCGGACATTACACAGATACGCAGTATTTT,CASSFGSGHYTDTQYF
-,TRBV5-1,-,TRBJ1-5,TGCGCCAGCAGCTTGGAAGGGTATAGCAATCAGCCCCAGCATTTT,CASSLEGYSNQPQHF
-,TRBV2,-,TRBJ1-2,TGTGCCAGCAACAGACAGATGGATGGCTACACCTTC,CASNRQMDGYTF
-,TRBV18,TRBD1,TRBJ2-6,TGTGCCAGCTCACCACCAGGGGGCGAGGCCAACGTCCTGACTTTC,CASSPPGGEANVLTF
-,TRBV6-4,-,TRBJ2-6,TGTGCCAGCAGTGACTCGTGGGGTGGTGGGGCCAACGTCCTGACTTTC,CASSDSWGGGANVLTF
-,TRBV5-1,TRBD1,TRBJ1-5,TGCGCCAGCAGCTTGGCCACGGACAGGGCAAAGGTGGGCAATCAGCCCCAGCATTTT,CASSLATDRAKVGNQPQHF
-,TRBV5-5,-,TRBJ2-3,TGTGCCAGCAGCATCCGGGGTTTCACAGATACGCAGTATTTT,CASSIRGFTDTQYF
-,TRBV5-4,TRBD1,TRBJ2-7,TGTGCCAGCAGCTGGGGACAGGGAAACTACGAGCAGTACTTC,CASSWGQGNYEQYF
-,TRBV29-1,-,TRBJ1-4,TGCAGCGTTGAAATAAGATCCGGCCTTTTGAGATCCAATGAAAAACTGTTTTTT,CSVEIRSGLLRSNEKLFF
-,TRBV27,-,TRBJ1-5,TGTGCCAGCAGTTTAGGCAGGGAAAGCAATCAGCCCCAGCATTTT,CASSLGRESNQPQHF
few,TRBV6-6,-,TRBJ1-2,TGTGCCAGCAGTTACTTTTCGGGGGGCTACACCTTC,CASSYFSGGYTF
-,TRBV6-1,-,TRBJ2-2,TGTGCCAGCCAAATCGCGAACACCGGGGAGCTGTTTTTT,CASQIANTGELFF
few,TRBV6-1,-,TRBJ1-6,TGTGCCAGCAGTGACTCCGAAGTGCGTAATTCACCCCTCCACTTT,CASSDSEVRNSPLHF
-,TRBV6-6,-,TRBJ2-7,TGTGCCAGCAGTCCACAGGCAAGGTTCGAGCAGTACTTC,CASSPQARFEQYF
once,TRBV7-3,-,TRBJ1-6,TGTGCCAGCAGCTTGGGGCTTTCAAATTCACCCCTCCACTTT,CASSLGLSNSPLHF
-,TRBV5-6,-,TRBJ1-6,TGTGCCAGCAGCCTTTTCGGGGCAGCAGGTAGCTCCTATAATTCACCCCTCCACTTT,CASSLFGAAGSSYNSPLHF
-,TRBV13,-,TRBJ2-1,TGTGCCAGCAGCTCTACAGGGCTAATTTCCTACAATGAGCAGTTCTTC,CASSSTGLISYNEQFF
-,TRBV27,-,TRBJ2-6,TGTGCCAGCAGTCTTCGGACAGTGCACGTCCTGACTTTC,CASSLRTVHVLTF
-,TRBV4-1,-,TRBJ2-5,TGCGCCAGCAGCCACGCCGGGGCCATTCCAGAGACCCAGTACTTC,CASSHAGAIPETQYF
-,TRBV5-4,-,TRBJ2-1,TGTGCCAGCAGCCCGGCGGCAGACTACTCCTACAATGAGCAGTTCTTC,CASSPAADYSYNEQFF
once,TRBV6-7,-,TRBJ2-7,TGTGCCAGCAGCCATCATCGCTTTCCCAGCTACGAGCAGTACTTC,CASSHHRFPSYEQYF
once,TRBV6-6,-,TRBJ1-3,TGTGCCAGCAGAAGGACAGAGGGAAACACCATATATTTT,CASRRTEGNTIYF
-,TRBV4-2,TRBD2,TRBJ2-6,TGTGCCAGCAGCCCTAGAGTACTAGCGGGGGGGCCTGGGGCCAACGTCCTGACTTTC,CASSPRVLAGGPGANVLTF
-,TRBV2,-,TRBJ2-1,TGTGCCTCTGCGGGACAGTCCTACAATGAGCAGTTCTTC,CASAGQSYNEQFF
-,TRBV11-2,-,TRBJ1-1,TGTGCCAGCAGCCGACACTTGAACACTGAAGCTTTCTTT,CASSRHLNTEAFF
-,TRBV29-1,-,TRBJ1-1,TGCAGCGTTGAATTGATGAGTCAGGGGCGTAGGAACACTGAAGCTTTCTTT,CSVELMSQGRRNTEAFF
-,TRBV4-1,-,TRBJ2-7,TGCGCCAGCAGCCAAGTGATCGGAGACTACGAGCAGTACTTC,CASSQVIGDYEQYF
-,TRBV6-6,-,TRBJ2-7,TGTGCCAGCAGTTACACCCGGGACACTCCCTACGAGCAGTACTTC,CASSYTRDTPYEQYF
-,TRBV11-2,TRBD2,TRBJ2-7,TGTGCCAGCAGCTTAGGGTCGGGGGGGCTCAATAGGTACGAGCAGTACTTC,CASSLGSGGLNRYEQYF
-,TRBV28,-,TRBJ1-3,TGTGCCAGCGTCAGGGGTTCCGTGGACACCATATATTTT,CASVRGSVDTIYF
-,TRBV5-4,TRBD1,TRBJ1-3,TGTGCCAGCAGCGTAAACAGGGGGCGAGAAAACACCATATATTTT,CASSVNRGRENTIYF
-,TRBV21-1,-,TRBJ2-7,TGTGCCAGCAGCAAAGCCTTCGGACAGGGGGTATGGAACGAGCAGTACTTC,CASSKAFGQGVWNEQYF
-,TRBV28,-,TRBJ1-5,TGTGCCAGCAGTTCTTCCCAGGTAGGCCAGCCCCAGCATTTT,CASSSSQVGQPQHF
-,TRBV5-4,-,TRBJ1-4,TGTGCCAGCAGCCCGAGCCAGATTAATGAAAAACTGTTTTTT,CASSPSQINEKLFF
-,TRBV5-6,-,TRBJ2-7,TGTGCCAGCAGCCGAGGGCCGGGGTTCCCGGACGAGCAGTACTTC,CASSRGPGFPDEQYF
-,TRBV9,TRBD2,TRBJ2-1,TGTGCCAGCAGCTCCACCGGGGGGGGCCCCTACAATGAGCAGTTCTTC,CASSSTGGGPYNEQFF
few,TRBV19,-,TRBJ1-2,TGTGCCAGTAGTATGTTGACCTCTCGTGGGGTGCCTGGCTACACCTTC,CASSMLTSRGVPGYTF
-,TRBV11-3,-,TRBJ2-3,TGTGCCAGCAGCTTAGAATCGGGGTCCACGCAGTATTTT,CASSLESGSTQYF
-,TRBV6-5,-,TRBJ1-2,TGTGCCAGCAGTTACTCACGGACAGCGTACACCTTC,CASSYSRTAYTF
once,TRBV28,-,TRBJ2-5,TGTGCCAGCAGCCCCCTCCCGGGACAAGGGCCCCAGACCCAGTACTTC,CASSPLPGQGPQTQYF
-,TRBV5-1,-,TRBJ2-7,TGCGCCAGCAGCTTGGAACCAAGATACGAGCAGTACTTC,CASSLEPRYEQYF
-,TRBV7-2,-,TRBJ1-2,TGTGCCAGCAGCTTCGACGGAGCTAACTATGGCTACACCTTC,CASSFDGANYGYTF
-,TRBV6-6,-,TRBJ1-2,TGTGCCAGCAGTGCCCAGGGTCCTTATGGCTACACCTTC,CASSAQGPYGYTF
-,TRBV5-1,-,TRBJ2-1,TGCGCCAGCAGCCCGGGACACGGCCTACAGGAGCAGTTCTTC,CASSPGHGLQEQFF
-,TRBV7-2,-,TRBJ2-7,TGTGCCAGCAGCTTAATTCCTTATCCCTACGAGCAGTACTTC,CASSLIPYPYEQYF
-,TRBV10-1,-,TRBJ1-5,TGCGCCAGTCCTATAGGGTACAATCAGCCCCAGCATTTT,CASPIGYNQPQHF
-,TRBV18,-,TRBJ2-1,TGTGCCAGCTCGCCCAGGGGTGGGGACAATGAGCAGTTCTTC,CASSPRGGDNEQFF
few,TRBV5-6,TRBD1,TRBJ1-4,TGTGCCAGCAGCTTTGGGACAGGAAATGAAAAACTGTTTTTT,CASSFGTGNEKLFF
-,TRBV7-2,-,TRBJ2-5,TGTGCCAGCAGCTCGGGGGACATAGAGACCCAGTACTTC,CASSSGDIETQYF
-,TRBV2,-,TRBJ2-2,TGTGCCAGCAGTGCTCGACAGGAAAACACCGGGGAGCTGTTTTTT,CASSARQENTGELFF